This T cell receptor (beta chain) was obtained from a study of T cells after yellow fever vaccination. Whole-study context: Low-cell-number fractions underwent preparation using SMART-Seq v4 Ultra Low Input.

Germline CDR1 DFQATT, CDR2 SNEGSKA (reference sequence). V shed 0 bases, J shed 5 bases, and the junction held 13 bases outside the gene matches. The CDR3 runs to 19 residues. It was through 5'RACE template switching that TCR cDNA was made, with a universal primer site and UMIs added. TCRdb re-called the 5' RACE reads with MiXCR, one entry per CDR3 protein. The data show 25,000 to 30,000 distinct CDR3 sequences, over 3.5% seen once. Ten or more counts support this clonotype. The material was PBMCs, either bulk or a sorted T-cell subset (CD4+, CD8+, memory, or dextramer-sorted; not recorded which), obtained on the day of the yellow fever booster vaccination. This sequence joins TRBV20-1 and TRBJ2-5; 15 bases are a match to TRBD2. The sequence came from a man between 18 and 29 years old who received the YFV17D yellow fever vaccine. CDR3 loop: CSARDPGLAGGQGSETQYF. CDR3 sequence (DNA): TGCAGTGCTAGAGATCCGGGACTAGCGGGGGGCCAAGGGAGTGAGACCCAGTACTTC.